This TCR beta chain was observed in a study of shared clonotypes between healthy human individuals. Whole-study results and caveats: It was expected that sequencing depth would affect clonotype sharing among donors. Blood was the sole source, and tissue repertoires probably differ. Clonotypes not shared had lower generation probabilities than those common to all four donors.

Profiling relied on immunoSEQ multiplex PCR, and the TCRdb table lists in-frame clones only, not all of them. The sample lists roughly 1,500,000 clones, approximately 98.5% seen once, with over 0.3% in the top ten. Of note for this clone: Its antigen is unknown.

Trimming removed 5 bases from V and 9 bases from J, with 20 bases in between. This CDR3 has 15 amino acids. Germline lookup yields CDR1 SGHAT and CDR2 FQNNGV. The chain carries TRBV11-2 and TRBJ1-5, with D possibly being TRBD1 (5 bases). Material for sequencing was naive CD4+ T cells sorted from blood. The sample's subset: CD45RA+ positively selected. The receptor's source is a man aged 25 to 45 in good health. The CDR3 nucleotides are TGTGCCAGCAGCGAGACTGGGACGGAGAGTAGGCCCCAGCATTTT. This codes for CASSETGTESRPQHF.